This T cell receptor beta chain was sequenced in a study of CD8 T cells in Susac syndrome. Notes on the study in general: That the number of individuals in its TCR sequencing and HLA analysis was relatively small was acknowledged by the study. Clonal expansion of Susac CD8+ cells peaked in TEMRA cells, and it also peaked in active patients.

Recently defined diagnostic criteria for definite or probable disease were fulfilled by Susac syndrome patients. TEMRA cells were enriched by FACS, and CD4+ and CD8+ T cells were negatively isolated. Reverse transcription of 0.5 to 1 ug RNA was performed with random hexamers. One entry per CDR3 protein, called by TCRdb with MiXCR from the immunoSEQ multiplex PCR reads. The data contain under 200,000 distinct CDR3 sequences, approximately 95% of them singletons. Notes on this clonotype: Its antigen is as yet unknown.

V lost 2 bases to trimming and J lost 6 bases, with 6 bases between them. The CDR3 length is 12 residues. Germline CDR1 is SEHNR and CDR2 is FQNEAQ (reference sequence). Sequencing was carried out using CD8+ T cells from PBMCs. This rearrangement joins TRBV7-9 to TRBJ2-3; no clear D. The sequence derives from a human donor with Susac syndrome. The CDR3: CASSLMDDTQYF. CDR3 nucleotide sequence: TGTGCCAGCAGCTTAATGGACGATACGCAGTATTTT.